One and the same sample provided the 15 T cell receptor beta chains below, sequenced in a study of shared clonotypes between healthy human individuals. The repertoire was sequenced with immunoSEQ multiplex PCR; TCRdb's copy has only in-frame clones and lacks some. The sample consists of some 2,000,000 clones, approximately 96% of them appearing once. The sequenced material came from naive CD4+ T cells sorted from blood. The subset: CD45RA+ positively selected. The receptors were gathered from a man in his late teens or twenties in good health.

The rearrangement links TRBV18 to TRBJ2-7; 11 bases fit TRBD1. CDR1 and CDR2 from the germline V gene are KGHSH and LQKENI. The CDR3 sequence is 17 residues long. V gave up 0 bases and J gave up 6 bases; unmatched junction bases: 10. DNA of the CDR3: TGTGCCAGCTCACCACCGTCGCTTGGACAGGGGGCCGGCGAGCAGTACTTC. This translates into CASSPPSLGQGAGEQYF.

A remark on this clone: Other DNA sequences in the same sample also yield this CDR3. The V gene is TRBV19, the J gene TRBJ2-7; D is possibly TRBD1 (6 bases). Germline V CDR1 and CDR2: LNHDA, SQIVND (reference sequence). With 1 base removed from V and 4 bases from J, the gap between germline ends came to 8 bases. This CDR3 contains 13 residues. DNA of the CDR3: TGTGCCAGTAGTATAGGCAGGGGATACGAGCAGTACTTC. This gives the protein CASSIGRGYEQYF.

The J gene is TRBJ1-6, the V gene TRBV5-6, with TRBD1 as a possible D gene (5 bases). Germline V gives CDR1 SGHDT, CDR2 YYEEEE. There are 14 residues in the CDR3. The V end was cut by 4 bases, the J end by 8 bases, with 13 bases between. Written as DNA, the CDR3 is TGTGCCAGCAGCCCGGAGGGGTTGTATTCACCCCTCCACTTT. Translated, it gives CASSPEGLYSPLHF. Full variable domain (outside the CDR3, taken from reference TRBV5-6 and TRBJ1-6): DAGVTQSPTHLIKTRGQQVTLRCSPKSGHDTVSWYQQALGQGPQFIFQYYEEEERQRGNFPDRFSGHQFPNYSSELNVNALLLGDSALYLCASSPEGLYSPLHFGNGTRLTVT.

This clone was recorded only once. One end of the junction does not line up with germline, which may come from a read error. The V and J genes are TRBV30 and TRBJ2-3, with a weak D call TRBD2 (5 bases). This CDR3 has 14 residues. Germline values: CDR1 GTSNPN, CDR2 SVGIG (reference sequence). The CDR3 nucleotides read TGTGCCTGGAGTCGAGGGTCTCGCACAGATACACAGTATTTT. Protein product: CAWSRGSRTDTQYF. Drawing the rest from reference TRBV30 and TRBJ2-3, the complete variable domain is SQTIHQWPATLVQPVGSPLSLECTVEGTSNPNLYWYRQAAGRGLQLLFYSVGIGQISSEVPQNLSASRPQDRQFILSSKKLLLSDSGFYLCAWSRGSRTDTQYFGPGTRLTVL.

J is TRBJ1-2 and V is TRBV29-1, with a possible D match to TRBD1 (5 bases). This CDR3 spans 15 amino acids. The V and J ends lost 5 bases and 3 bases respectively, with 19 bases between them. CDR1 and CDR2 (germline): SQVTM, ANQGSEA. CDR3: CSVQGGVGTDYGYTF. For the CDR3, the DNA is TGCAGCGTTCAAGGAGGGGTCGGAACGGACTATGGCTACACCTTC.

This rearrangement joins TRBV5-6 to TRBJ2-1; 8 bases agree with TRBD2. The CDR3 is made up of 16 amino acids. CDR1 is SGHDT and CDR2 is YYEEEE in the germline V gene. V was clipped by 1 base and J by 5 bases; unmatched bases: 8. CDR3 sequence (DNA): TGTGCCAGCAGCTTGTCTACGGGGGGGCAGAACAATGAGCAGTTCTTC. Translation gives CASSLSTGGQNNEQFF. Full variable domain (outside the CDR3, taken from reference TRBV5-6 and TRBJ2-1): DAGVTQSPTHLIKTRGQQVTLRCSPKSGHDTVSWYQQALGQGPQFIFQYYEEEERQRGNFPDRFSGHQFPNYSSELNVNALLLGDSALYLCASSLSTGGQNNEQFFGPGTRLTVL.

The gene calls are TRBV28 and TRBJ1-6; TRBD1 is a possible D gene (5 bases). Germline V gives CDR1 MDHEN, CDR2 SYDVKM. V was clipped by 5 bases and J by 0 bases, with 14 bases between them. The CDR3 consists of 17 residues. The DNA of the CDR3 is TGTGCCAGCAGTGTCAGACGGGGGAGCTCCTATAATTCACCCCTCCACTTT. This codes for CASSVRRGSSYNSPLHF.

V usage is TRBV11-2 and J usage is TRBJ2-7; D gene uncertain. The CDR3 spans 15 residues. Germline CDR1 is SGHAT and CDR2 is FQNNGV. V lost 1 base and J lost 2, with 12 bases in between. The CDR3 region is CASSLGSGPTYEQYF. The DNA for the CDR3 is TGTGCCAGCAGCTTAGGGTCAGGCCCTACCTACGAGCAGTACTTC.

This sequence joins TRBV2 and TRBJ1-6; D possibly corresponds to TRBD1 (6 bases). CDR1 and CDR2 from the germline V gene are SNHLY and FYNNEI. The germline V and J ends were trimmed by 4 bases and 7 bases, with 11 bases remaining between them. The CDR3 runs 14 residues. CDR3 DNA sequence: TGTGCCAGCAGTGCACAGGGAAACAATTCACCCCTCCACTTT. Translating it yields CASSAQGNNSPLHF.

The rearrangement joins TRBV7-8 to TRBJ2-3; the match to TRBD2 covers 9 bases. CDR1 and CDR2 (germline): SGHVS, FQNEAQ. The CDR3 consists of 17 residues. The J segment lost 5 bases and the V segment lost 2 bases, leaving 11 bases of the junction unmatched. The CDR3 DNA is TGTGCCAGCAGCTTAACCCCTGGCGGGAGGGCCGGAGATACGCAGTATTTT. Its translation is CASSLTPGGRAGDTQYF.

This rearrangement joins TRBV27 to TRBJ1-1; 9 bases are shared with TRBD1. The junction had 4 bases not matched to a gene; V was cut back by 3 bases and J by 2 bases. Germline V CDR1 and CDR2: MNHEY, SMNVEV (reference sequence). The CDR3 loop spans 15 amino acids. The CDR3 sequence: CASSFGDRANTEAFF. DNA for the CDR3: TGTGCCAGCAGTTTTGGGGACAGGGCTAACACTGAAGCTTTCTTT.

The rearrangement uses TRBV6-1 and TRBJ1-3; TRBD1 aligns across 7 bases. The germline gives CDR1 MNHNS, CDR2 SASEGT. This CDR3 is built from 15 residues. With 3 bases clipped from V and 3 bases from J, the junction kept 5 bases outside the gene matches. The CDR3 sequence: CASSDRRDSGNTIYF. In nucleotides, the CDR3 is TGTGCCAGCAGTGATCGCCGGGACAGTGGAAACACCATATATTTT.

The gene calls are TRBV9 and TRBJ2-3, with a weak D call TRBD1 (5 bases). The germline V gene encodes CDR1 SGDLS and CDR2 YYNGEE. The CDR3 spans 15 residues. V shed 4 bases and J shed 0 bases, with 12 bases lying between them. Written as DNA, the CDR3 is TGTGCCAGCAGCTGGGGCACAGTCAGCACAGATACGCAGTATTTT. This encodes CASSWGTVSTDTQYF.

The rearrangement links TRBV6-1 to TRBJ2-7, with a weak D call TRBD1 (5 bases). Germline V gene lookup returns CDR1 MNHNS and CDR2 SASEGT. The CDR3 totals 14 residues. Trimming removed 6 bases from V and 1 base from J, with 13 bases in between. CDR3 sequence reads: CASRLQEASYEQYF. The CDR3 DNA reads TGTGCCAGCAGGCTACAGGAAGCATCCTACGAGCAGTACTTC.

The gene calls are TRBV7-2 and TRBJ2-2; D is unclear. V shed 0 bases and J shed 6 bases, with 14 bases lying between them. This CDR3 has 16 residues. Germline values: CDR1 SGHTA, CDR2 FQGNSA. The CDR3 loop is CASSLAPLGLAGELFF. The CDR3 DNA reads as TGTGCCAGCAGCTTAGCCCCCCTAGGTCTCGCCGGGGAGCTGTTTTTT. The full variable domain, rest sourced from reference TRBV7-2 and TRBJ2-2, is GAGVSQSPSNKVTEKGKDVELRCDPISGHTALYWYRQSLGQGLEFLIYFQGNSAPDKSGLPSDRFSAERTGGSVSTLTIQRTQQEDSAVYLCASSLAPLGLAGELFFGEGSRLTVL.